One sample yielded the 23 T cell receptor beta chains listed below, sequenced in a study of blood T cell repertoires in COVID-19. This table comes from immunoSEQ multiplex PCR, and its TCRdb copy is limited to in-frame clones, with some not included. The table has about 16,000 clones, roughly four fifths seen once. Sequenced: peripheral blood. The receptors here all came from a man at least 80 years old with active COVID-19.

This clone was detected a few times. The chain uses TRBV29-1 and TRBJ2-7, with D maybe TRBD2 (6 bases). From germline, CDR1 is SQVTM and CDR2 ANQGSEA. Trimming shortened V by 4 bases and J by 2 bases, and 12 bases separated the two germline ends. This CDR3 contains 13 residues. The CDR3: CSVGFGGTYEQYF. For the CDR3, the DNA is TGCAGCGTTGGCTTCGGGGGAACCTACGAGCAGTACTTC.

V and J are TRBV7-6 and TRBJ2-7; a possible D gene is TRBD2 (5 bases). Trimming removed 5 bases from V and 7 bases from J, with 18 bases in between. The CDR3 has 14 residues. The germline CDR1 and CDR2 sequences are SGHVS and FNYEAQ. CDR3 sequence reads: CASSLGELAWEQYF. The DNA of the CDR3 is TGTGCCAGCAGCCTTGGGGAGTTGGCGTGGGAGCAGTACTTC.

The sample holds one count of this clone. This chain joins TRBV6-2 or TRBV6-3 and TRBJ2-7; D might be TRBD1 (5 bases). V shed 6 bases and J shed 0 bases, with 12 bases lying between them. The V gene's germline CDR1 is MNHEY and CDR2 SVGEGT. The CDR3 totals 14 residues. The CDR3 loop reads CASSPGRASYEQYF. The CDR3 region has the DNA TGTGCCAGCAGCCCCGGCAGGGCCTCCTACGAGCAGTACTTC.

This clone is medium-sized in the sample. The V and J genes are TRBV27 and TRBJ2-7, with 7 nucleotides matching TRBD2. J lost 6 bases, V lost 3 bases, and 11 bases had no gene match. This CDR3 is 15 amino acids long. CDR1 and CDR2 from the germline V gene are MNHEY and SMNVEV (reference sequence). In DNA, the CDR3 is TGTGCCAGCAGTTTGAGCGGGGTCCCCCCCCGCGAGCAGTACTTC. This translates into CASSLSGVPPREQYF.

The chain carries TRBV3-1 (or the pseudogene TRBV3-2) and TRBJ2-1; maybe TRBD2 (5 bases). This CDR3 comprises 16 residues. V was shortened by 1 base and J by 2 bases, with 12 bases between the two germline ends. The germline V gene encodes CDR1 LGHDT and CDR2 YNNKEL (reference sequence). The CDR3 region has the DNA TGTGCCAGCAGCCAAGGTGCCCCGGGAACCTACAATGAGCAGTTCTTC. Translated: CASSQGAPGTYNEQFF.

This chain joins TRBV25-1 and TRBJ1-6; D may be TRBD1 (6 bases). Trimming shortened V by 2 bases and J by 13 bases, and 6 bases separated the two germline ends. The germline V gene encodes CDR1 MGHDK and CDR2 SYGVNS. The CDR3 has 11 residues. The CDR3 DNA sequence: TGTGCCAGCAGTGAAAGGGGGCCCCTCCACTTT. This gives the protein CASSERGPLHF.

V usage is TRBV3-1 (or the pseudogene TRBV3-2) and J usage is TRBJ2-7; D is unclear. The germline gives CDR1 LGHDT, CDR2 YNNKEL (reference sequence). The CDR3 consists of 14 residues. Trimming shortened V by 0 bases and J by 3 bases, and 9 bases separated the two germline ends. CDR3 residues: CASSQDTTYYEQYF. CDR3 coding DNA: TGTGCCAGCAGCCAAGATACCACCTACTACGAGCAGTACTTC.

V gene TRBV6-6 combines with J gene TRBJ2-1; TRBD1 agrees at 9 bases. The CDR3 extends over 16 amino acids. Germline trimming cut 4 bases from V and 0 bases from J; bases unmatched to any gene: 4. The germline V gene has CDR1 MNHNY and CDR2 SVGAGI (reference sequence). In DNA, the CDR3 is TGTGCCAGCAGTTCAGACAGGGGGAGCTCCTACAATGAGCAGTTCTTC. The encoded protein is CASSSDRGSSYNEQFF.

CDR3 sequence reads: CASRETGATGELFF. The CDR3 coding sequence is TGCGCCAGCCGCGAGACAGGGGCTACCGGGGAGCTGTTTTTT. The V call is TRBV5-1, the J call TRBJ2-2; 8 bases fit TRBD1. The germline V gene has CDR1 SGHRS and CDR2 YFSETQ. V shed 7 bases, J shed 5 bases, and the junction held 7 bases outside the gene matches. The length of the CDR3 is 14 residues. The whole variable domain, remainder taken from reference TRBV5-1 and TRBJ2-2, is KAGVTQTPRYLIKTRGQQVTLSCSPISGHRSVSWYQQTPGQGLQFLFEYFSETQRNKGNFPGRFSGRQFSNSRSEMNVSTLELGDSALYLCASRETGATGELFFGEGSRLTVL.

The rearrangement joins TRBV5-1 to TRBJ1-1; 7 bases fit TRBD1. Germline V CDR1 and CDR2: SGHRS, YFSETQ. The trim removed 4 bases at V and 4 bases at J, leaving 7 bases unmatched. CDR3 size: 14 residues. The CDR3 DNA is TGCGCCAGCAGCGGTCCCGGGACAGTCACTGAAGCTTTCTTT. Amino acids: CASSGPGTVTEAFF.

A single count supports this clone. V usage is TRBV21-1 and J usage is TRBJ2-2; the table's TRBD2 call for D was not verified on the DNA. TRBV21-1 counts as a pseudogene. CDR3 length equals 19 residues. This CDR3 is CASSPKARLAGEPTGELFF. CDR3 sequence (DNA): TGTGCCAGCAGCCCGAAAGCGAGACTAGCGGGAGAACCCACCGGGGAGCTGTTTTTT.

The chain couples TRBV9 to TRBJ2-5; D is perhaps TRBD2 (6 bases). CDR3 size: 16 residues. The germline gives CDR1 SGDLS, CDR2 YYNGEE. V lost 0 bases and J lost 1, with 13 bases in between. The CDR3 DNA sequence: TGTGCCAGCAGCGTAGATGTGTCGGGGGTCCAAGAGACCCAGTACTTC. Its translation is CASSVDVSGVQETQYF.

This clone was detected only a few times. The CDR3 nucleotides read TGCGCCAGCAGCCAAGGGACTCATAGCTCCTACGAGCAGTACTTC. Its protein is CASSQGTHSSYEQYF. The rearrangement links TRBV4-1 to TRBJ2-7; a weak D match, TRBD2 (5 bases). The CDR3 length is 15 residues. V was pared by 1 base and J by 0 bases, with 10 bases between. Germline CDR1 reads MGHRA; CDR2 reads YSYEKL.

In its sample, this clone was seen a few times. The germline gene is not matched at one end of the junction; a read error may be the cause. The chain recombines TRBV4-3 with TRBJ1-2, with D tentatively TRBD1 (6 bases). The CDR3 covers 13 residues. Germline assignment: CDR1 LGHNA and CDR2 YSLEER. Here the CDR3 reads CASSQDSGGLPAF. In DNA, the CDR3 is TGCGCCAGCAGCCAAGATTCTGGGGGCCTACCAGCCTTC.

The chain employs TRBV3-1 (or the pseudogene TRBV3-2) and TRBJ2-7; D call uncertain. CDR3 length: 13 residues. Trimming took 1 base from V and 6 from J, leaving 10 bases between them. Germline CDR1 and CDR2: LGHDT and YNNKEL (reference sequence). The CDR3 sequence is CASSQGELAEQYF. The DNA of the CDR3 is TGTGCCAGCAGCCAAGGAGAATTAGCCGAGCAGTACTTC.

The chain couples TRBV9 to TRBJ1-4; no clear D gene. Germline CDR1 and CDR2: SGDLS and YYNGEE. This CDR3 is built from 13 residues. Deletions cut 0 bases from V and 8 bases from J, with 8 bases between. The CDR3 reads CASSVANGEKLFF. In DNA, the CDR3 is TGTGCCAGCAGCGTAGCTAACGGGGAAAAACTGTTTTTT.

J is TRBJ2-5 and V is TRBV12-3 or TRBV12-4; TRBD1 aligns across 9 bases. V gave up 6 bases and J gave up 5 bases; unmatched junction bases: 4. The CDR3 spans 13 residues. CDR3 loop: CASRGTGRETQYF. The CDR3 coding sequence is TGTGCCAGCAGGGGGACAGGGCGCGAGACCCAGTACTTC.

The rearrangement joins TRBV6-2 or TRBV6-3 to TRBJ2-3; D possibly corresponds to TRBD1 (5 bases). Trimming removed 6 bases at V and 6 bases at J, with 16 bases between. The germline CDR1 and CDR2 sequences are MNHEY and SVGEGT. The CDR3 sequence is 14 residues long. This CDR3 is CASSRRQFKDTQYF. The DNA for the CDR3 is TGTGCCAGCAGCAGACGACAGTTCAAGGATACGCAGTATTTT.

The rearrangement uses TRBV3-1 (or the pseudogene TRBV3-2) and TRBJ1-6; D ambiguous. V lost 3 bases and J 7 bases, leaving 10 bases between the germline ends. Germline V gene sequence: CDR1 LGHDT, CDR2 YNNKEL (reference sequence). The length of the CDR3 is 14 residues. The CDR3 here is CASSQAYENSPLHF. In nucleotides, the CDR3 is TGTGCCAGCAGCCAGGCTTATGAAAATTCACCCCTCCACTTT.

This sequence joins TRBV5-6 and TRBJ2-5; D may be TRBD1 (5 bases). V was clipped by 0 bases and J by 3 bases, with 9 bases between them. This CDR3 comprises 14 residues. The germline V gene has CDR1 SGHDT and CDR2 YYEEEE. CDR3 residues: CASSLVAREETQYF. In DNA, the CDR3 is TGTGCCAGCAGCTTGGTGGCCAGGGAAGAGACCCAGTACTTC.

The genes are TRBV29-1 and TRBJ2-2, with a possible D match to TRBD2 (6 bases). There are 16 residues in the CDR3. Germline-derived CDR1 and CDR2 are SQVTM and ANQGSEA. V dropped 6 bases and J dropped 3 bases, with 20 bases sitting between them. Here the CDR3 reads CSVPSSVAPDTGELFF. CDR3 coding DNA: TGCAGCGTACCTTCTAGCGTTGCCCCGGACACCGGGGAGCTGTTTTTT.

This clone appeared a few times. The chain recombines TRBV19 with TRBJ2-2; 7 nucleotides line up with TRBD1. Germline CDR1 reads LNHDA; CDR2 reads SQIVND (reference sequence). With V trimmed by 5 bases and J by 0 bases, 3 bases remained unmatched. The CDR3 covers 15 residues. For the CDR3, the DNA is TGTGCCAGTAGTTCAGGGACAGCGAACACCGGGGAGCTGTTTTTT. This codes for CASSSGTANTGELFF.

The V and J genes are TRBV10-1 and TRBJ2-1; tentative D call: TRBD2 (5 bases). Germline V CDR1 and CDR2: WNHNN, SYGVQD (reference sequence). The V end was cut by 3 bases, the J end by 1 base, with 13 bases between. The CDR3 extends over 16 amino acids. Here the CDR3 DNA reads TGCGCCAGCAGTGACACAATGCGGGTATCCTACAATGAGCAGTTCTTC. It specifies CASSDTMRVSYNEQFF.